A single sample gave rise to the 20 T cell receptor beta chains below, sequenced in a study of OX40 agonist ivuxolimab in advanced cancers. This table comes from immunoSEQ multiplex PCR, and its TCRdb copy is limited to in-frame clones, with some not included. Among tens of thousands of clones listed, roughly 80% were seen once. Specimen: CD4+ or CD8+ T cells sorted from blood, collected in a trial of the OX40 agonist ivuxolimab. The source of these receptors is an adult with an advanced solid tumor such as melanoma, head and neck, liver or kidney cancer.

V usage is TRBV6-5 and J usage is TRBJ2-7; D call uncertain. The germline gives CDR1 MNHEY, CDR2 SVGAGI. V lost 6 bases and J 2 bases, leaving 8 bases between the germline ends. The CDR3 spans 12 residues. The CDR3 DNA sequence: TGTGCCAGCAGGGGGTGGGCCTACGAGCAGTACTTC. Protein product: CASRGWAYEQYF.

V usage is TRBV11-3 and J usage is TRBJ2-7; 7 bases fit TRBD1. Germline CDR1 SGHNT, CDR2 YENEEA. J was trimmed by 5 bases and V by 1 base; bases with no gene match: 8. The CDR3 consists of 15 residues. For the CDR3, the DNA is TGTGCCAGCAGCTTAGGCGGATACAGGGGAGACGAGCAGTACTTC. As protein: CASSLGGYRGDEQYF.

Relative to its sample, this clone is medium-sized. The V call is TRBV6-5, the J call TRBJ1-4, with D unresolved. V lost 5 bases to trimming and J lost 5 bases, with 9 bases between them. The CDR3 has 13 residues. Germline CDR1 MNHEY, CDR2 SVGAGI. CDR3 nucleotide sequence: TGTGCCAGCAGTGAAGGCGGGAATGAAAAACTGTTTTTT. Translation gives CASSEGGNEKLFF.

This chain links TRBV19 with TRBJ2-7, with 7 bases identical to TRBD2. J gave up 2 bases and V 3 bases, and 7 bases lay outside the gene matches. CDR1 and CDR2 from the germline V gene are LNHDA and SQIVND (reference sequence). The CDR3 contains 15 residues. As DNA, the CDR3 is TGTGCCAGTAGTATTTCGGCGGGAGAGACCTACGAGCAGTACTTC. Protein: CASSISAGETYEQYF.

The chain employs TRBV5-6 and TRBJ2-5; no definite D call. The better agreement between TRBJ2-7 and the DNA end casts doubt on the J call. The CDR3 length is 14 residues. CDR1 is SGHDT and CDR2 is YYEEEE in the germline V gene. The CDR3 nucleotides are TGTGCCAGCAGCTTGCTTGCGGTCGCCTACGAGCAGTACTTC. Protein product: CASSLLAVAYEQYF.

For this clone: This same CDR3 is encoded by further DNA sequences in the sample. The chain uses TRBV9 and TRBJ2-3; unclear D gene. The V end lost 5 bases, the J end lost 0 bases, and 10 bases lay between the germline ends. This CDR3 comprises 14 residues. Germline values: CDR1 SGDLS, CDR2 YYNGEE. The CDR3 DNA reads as TGTGCCAGCAGTCTGACTGGTAGCACAGATACGCAGTATTTT. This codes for CASSLTGSTDTQYF.

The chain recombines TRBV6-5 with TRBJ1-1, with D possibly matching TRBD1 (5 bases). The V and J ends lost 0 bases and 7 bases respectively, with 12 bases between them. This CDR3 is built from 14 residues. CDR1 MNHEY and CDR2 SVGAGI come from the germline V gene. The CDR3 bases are TGTGCCAGCAGTTACTCTGCGGGGGAGTTTGAAGCTTTCTTT. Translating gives CASSYSAGEFEAFF.

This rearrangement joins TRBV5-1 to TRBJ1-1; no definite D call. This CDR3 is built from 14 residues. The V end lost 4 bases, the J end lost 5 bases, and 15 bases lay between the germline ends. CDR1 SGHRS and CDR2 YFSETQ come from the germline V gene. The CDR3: CASSPGKARTEAFF. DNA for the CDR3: TGCGCCAGCAGCCCCGGGAAGGCCAGAACTGAAGCTTTCTTT.

This CDR3 is CASSIGHEPTDTQYF. CDR3 sequence (DNA): TGTGCCAGTAGTATAGGCCACGAACCCACAGATACGCAGTATTTT. J is TRBJ2-3 and V is TRBV19, with D hard to call. V dropped 1 base and J dropped 2 bases, with 10 bases sitting between them. The CDR3 length is 15 residues. Germline V gene lookup returns CDR1 LNHDA and CDR2 SQIVND (reference sequence).

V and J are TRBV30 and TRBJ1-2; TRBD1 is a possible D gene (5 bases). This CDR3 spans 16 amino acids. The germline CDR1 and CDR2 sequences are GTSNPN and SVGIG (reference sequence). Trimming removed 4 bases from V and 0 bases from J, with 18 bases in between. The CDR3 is CAWMINPLTANYGYTF. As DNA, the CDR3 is TGTGCCTGGATGATAAATCCTCTGACAGCTAACTATGGCTACACCTTC. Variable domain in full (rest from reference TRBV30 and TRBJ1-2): SQTIHQWPATLVQPVGSPLSLECTVEGTSNPNLYWYRQAAGRGLQLLFYSVGIGQISSEVPQNLSASRPQDRQFILSSKKLLLSDSGFYLCAWMINPLTANYGYTFGSGTRLTVV.

Here the CDR3 reads CAISASLDAGELFF. CDR3 in DNA: TGTGCCATCAGTGCCTCCTTAGACGCCGGGGAGCTGTTTTTT. The rearrangement links TRBV10-3 to TRBJ2-2; D gene uncertain. Per the germline V gene, CDR1 is ENHRY and CDR2 is SYGVKD. The CDR3 sequence is 14 residues long. V was cut by 4 bases and J by 6 bases, with 12 bases left in between.

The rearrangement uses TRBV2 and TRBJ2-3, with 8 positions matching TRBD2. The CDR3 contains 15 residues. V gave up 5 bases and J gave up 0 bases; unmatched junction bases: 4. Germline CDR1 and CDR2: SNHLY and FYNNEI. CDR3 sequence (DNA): TGTGCCAGCAGTCGAGCGGGGGAGAGCACAGATACGCAGTATTTT. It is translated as CASSRAGESTDTQYF.

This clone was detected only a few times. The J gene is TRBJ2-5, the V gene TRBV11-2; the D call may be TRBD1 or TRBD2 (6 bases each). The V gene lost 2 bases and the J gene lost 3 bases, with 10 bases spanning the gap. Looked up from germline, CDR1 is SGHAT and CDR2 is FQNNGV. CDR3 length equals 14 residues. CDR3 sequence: CASSLWGAEETQYF. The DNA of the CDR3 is TGTGCCAGCAGCTTATGGGGGGCGGAAGAGACCCAGTACTTC.

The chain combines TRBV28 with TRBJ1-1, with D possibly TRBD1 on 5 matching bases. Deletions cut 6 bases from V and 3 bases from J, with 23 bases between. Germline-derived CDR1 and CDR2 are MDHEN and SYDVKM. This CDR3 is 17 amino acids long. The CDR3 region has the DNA TGTGCCAGCAGCCCATTTTACGCATTCAGGGTCTACACTGAAGCTTTCTTT. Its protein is CASSPFYAFRVYTEAFF.

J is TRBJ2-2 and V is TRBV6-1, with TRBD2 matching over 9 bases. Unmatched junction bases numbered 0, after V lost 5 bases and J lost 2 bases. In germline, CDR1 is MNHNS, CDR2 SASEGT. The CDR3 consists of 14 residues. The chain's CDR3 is CASSLAGNTGELFF. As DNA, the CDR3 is TGTGCCAGCAGTCTAGCGGGAAACACCGGGGAGCTGTTTTTT.

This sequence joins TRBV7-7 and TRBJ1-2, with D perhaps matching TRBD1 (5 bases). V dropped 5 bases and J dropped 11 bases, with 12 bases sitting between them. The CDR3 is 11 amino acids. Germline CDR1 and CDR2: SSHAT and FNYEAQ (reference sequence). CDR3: CASSTRDGYTF. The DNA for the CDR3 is TGTGCCAGCAGCACCCGGGACGGGTACACCTTC.

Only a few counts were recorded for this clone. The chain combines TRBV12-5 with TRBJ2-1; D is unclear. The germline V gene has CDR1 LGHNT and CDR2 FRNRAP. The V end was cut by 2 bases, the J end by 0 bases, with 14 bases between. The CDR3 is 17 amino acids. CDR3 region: CASGLPFLRSSYNEQFF. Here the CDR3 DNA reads TGTGCTAGTGGTTTGCCATTCCTCCGGAGCTCCTACAATGAGCAGTTCTTC.

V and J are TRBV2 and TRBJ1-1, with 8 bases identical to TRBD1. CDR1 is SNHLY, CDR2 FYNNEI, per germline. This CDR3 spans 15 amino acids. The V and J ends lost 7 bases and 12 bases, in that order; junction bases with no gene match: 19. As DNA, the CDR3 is TGTGCCAGCATTAGCGGACAGGGCGGAGTGGGGTCGACTTTCTTT. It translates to CASISGQGGVGSTFF.

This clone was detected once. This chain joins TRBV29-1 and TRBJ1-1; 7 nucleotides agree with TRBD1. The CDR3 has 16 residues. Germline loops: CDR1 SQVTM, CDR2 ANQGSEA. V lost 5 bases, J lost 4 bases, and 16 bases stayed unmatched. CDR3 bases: TGCAGCGTTAAAACAGGGACAGAACCTTGGGGCACTGAAGCTTTCTTT. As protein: CSVKTGTEPWGTEAFF.

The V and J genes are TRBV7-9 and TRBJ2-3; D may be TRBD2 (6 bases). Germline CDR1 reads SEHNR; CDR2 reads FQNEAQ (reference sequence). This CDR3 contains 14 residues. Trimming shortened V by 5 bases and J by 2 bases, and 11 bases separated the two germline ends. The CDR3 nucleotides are TGTGCCAGCAGCCCACTAGCCACCACAGATACGCAGTATTTT. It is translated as CASSPLATTDTQYF.